This is a list of T cell receptor beta chains from one sample in a study of T cell changes during pregnancy in multiple sclerosis. Some clones are missing from TCRdb's copy, which holds only in-frame ones; the method was immunoSEQ multiplex PCR. The table includes 85,000 to 130,000 clones, 80% to 95% detected once. This material consisted of peripheral blood, taken after pregnancy. The receptors stem from a female donor with multiple sclerosis, enrolled in a pregnancy study. The CDR3 runs from the conserved cysteine through the conserved F or W. D genes are given only for firm matches. Size is omitted from some rows. Given values are once, few, many or a class for expanded clones.

j_gene: TRBJ2-5; v_gene: TRBV5-1; abundance: -; len: 13; d_gene: TRBD1; CDR3nt: TGCGCCAGCAGCTCCAGGGGGAGAGAGACCCAGTACTTC; CDR3aa: CASSSRGRETQYF
j_gene: TRBJ2-3; v_gene: TRBV13; abundance: -; len: 14; d_gene: -; CDR3nt: TGTGCCAGCAGCTCGCGGGACTCCCGCTATACGCAGTATTTT; CDR3aa: CASSSRDSRYTQYF
j_gene: TRBJ1-5; v_gene: TRBV27; abundance: -; len: 17; d_gene: TRBD1; CDR3nt: TGTGCCAGCAGTTGGGGGGACAGGGGGCGAAGCAATCAGCCCCAGCATTTT; CDR3aa: CASSWGDRGRSNQPQHF
j_gene: TRBJ2-1; v_gene: TRBV19; abundance: -; len: 12; d_gene: TRBD2; CDR3nt: TGTGCCAGTAGTATAACAGCGGGAGACCTGTTCTTC; CDR3aa: CASSITAGDLFF
j_gene: TRBJ1-2; v_gene: TRBV5-4; abundance: -; len: 14; d_gene: TRBD1; CDR3nt: TGTGCCAGCACCCACGAAAGAGGGGGCGATGGCTACACCTTC; CDR3aa: CASTHERGGDGYTF
j_gene: TRBJ1-1; v_gene: TRBV7-9; abundance: few; len: 14; d_gene: -; CDR3nt: TGTGCCAGCAGCCTCCGGGCAGGGGTTACTGAAGCTTTCTTT; CDR3aa: CASSLRAGVTEAFF
j_gene: TRBJ1-5; v_gene: TRBV15; abundance: -; len: 16; d_gene: -; CDR3nt: TGTGCCACCAGCAGACCTGGGACACCTCGCAATCAGCCCCAGCATTTT; CDR3aa: CATSRPGTPRNQPQHF
j_gene: TRBJ1-1; v_gene: TRBV7-2; abundance: -; len: 15; d_gene: TRBD1; CDR3nt: TGTGCCAGCAGCTTAGAGGGACAGCAATCCGTGCCGGCTTTCTTT; CDR3aa: CASSLEGQQSVPAFF
j_gene: TRBJ2-1; v_gene: TRBV7-2; abundance: -; len: 17; d_gene: TRBD2; CDR3nt: TGTGCCAGCAGCGGTGGGACTAGCGGGACCCCTTACAATGAGCAGTTCTTC; CDR3aa: CASSGGTSGTPYNEQFF
j_gene: TRBJ2-1; v_gene: TRBV9; abundance: once; len: 16; d_gene: TRBD2; CDR3nt: TGTGCCAGCAGCCCGAGGGCTAGCGGGGACTTCAATGAGCAGTTCTTC; CDR3aa: CASSPRASGDFNEQFF
j_gene: TRBJ2-3; v_gene: TRBV10-3; abundance: -; len: 15; d_gene: TRBD2; CDR3nt: TGTGCCATCAGTGAGCCTAGCGGGGGACAGAATACGCAGTATTTT; CDR3aa: CAISEPSGGQNTQYF
j_gene: TRBJ1-2; v_gene: TRBV29-1; abundance: -; len: 11; d_gene: -; CDR3nt: TGCAGTATTGAGAATGGCTATGGCTACACCTTC; CDR3aa: CSIENGYGYTF
j_gene: TRBJ2-3; v_gene: TRBV5-6; abundance: once; len: 14; d_gene: -; CDR3nt: TGTGCCAGCAGCTTGTACACGCCGGGGGATACGCAGTATTTT; CDR3aa: CASSLYTPGDTQYF
j_gene: TRBJ1-6; v_gene: TRBV4-1; abundance: -; len: 13; d_gene: TRBD1; CDR3nt: TGCGCCAGCAGCCAGGACAGGGGGTCACCCCTCCACTTT; CDR3aa: CASSQDRGSPLHF
j_gene: TRBJ2-3; v_gene: TRBV10-3; abundance: -; len: 16; d_gene: TRBD2; CDR3nt: TGTGCCATCAGTGAGGGTCTAGCGGGGTTTACAGATACGCAGTATTTT; CDR3aa: CAISEGLAGFTDTQYF
j_gene: TRBJ2-1; v_gene: TRBV28; abundance: -; len: 15; d_gene: -; CDR3nt: TGTGCCAGCAGCCCTCCAGGGTCGGGTTACAATGAGCAGTTCTTC; CDR3aa: CASSPPGSGYNEQFF
j_gene: TRBJ2-1; v_gene: TRBV30; abundance: -; len: 12; d_gene: -; CDR3nt: TGTGCCTGGAGTGTGTCAGGGAATGAGCAGTTCTTC; CDR3aa: CAWSVSGNEQFF
j_gene: TRBJ2-7; v_gene: TRBV10-3; abundance: -; len: 11; d_gene: -; CDR3nt: TGTGCCATCAGTAGCGGGTACGAGCAGTACTTC; CDR3aa: CAISSGYEQYF
j_gene: TRBJ1-1; v_gene: TRBV19; abundance: few; len: 13; d_gene: -; CDR3nt: TGTGCCAGTAACGATGGCCCAGGGTTTGAAGCTTTCTTT; CDR3aa: CASNDGPGFEAFF
j_gene: TRBJ1-4; v_gene: TRBV6-5; abundance: -; len: 14; d_gene: -; CDR3nt: TGTGCCAGCAGCCCAGGGGAATTCAACGAAAAACTGTTTTTT; CDR3aa: CASSPGEFNEKLFF
j_gene: TRBJ1-6; v_gene: TRBV7-3; abundance: -; len: 15; d_gene: -; CDR3nt: TGTGCCAGCAGCTCAAGCGGGACCTATAATTCACCCCTCCACTTT; CDR3aa: CASSSSGTYNSPLHF